This entry lists 12 T cell receptor beta chains sequenced from one sample in a study of cytomegalovirus exposure and HLA in healthy donors. The primer mix had 60 Vbeta and 13 Jbeta primers. Repertoires were generated with immunoSEQ multiplex PCR, while TCRdb's copy carries only in-frame clones and drops some. The table records some 200,000 clones, nearly 80% of them present only once. The sequenced sample was PBMCs. These receptors were taken from a female donor in good health and CMV-seronegative.

The V and J genes are TRBV7-9 and TRBJ2-2; 10 nucleotides match TRBD2. Looked up from germline, CDR1 is SEHNR and CDR2 is FQNEAQ (reference sequence). There are 15 residues in the CDR3. Trimming removed 5 bases from V and 3 bases from J; junction bases left unmatched: 3. The CDR3 sequence is CASSPGLADTGELFF. The CDR3, as DNA: TGTGCCAGCAGCCCAGGACTAGCGGACACCGGGGAGCTGTTTTTT.

This sequence joins TRBV4-1 and TRBJ2-1; 11 nucleotides align to TRBD2. The CDR3 length is 17 residues. Germline V gene lookup returns CDR1 MGHRA and CDR2 YSYEKL. Trimming at V came to 5 bases and at J to 5 bases, leaving 11 bases not matched to a gene. The CDR3 bases are TGCGCCAGCAGCTCCCTGATACTAGCGGGAGACCACAATGAGCAGTTCTTC. Encoded protein: CASSSLILAGDHNEQFF.

This chain joins TRBV7-2 and TRBJ2-1; 9 nucleotides match TRBD2. Per germline, CDR1 SGHTA and CDR2 FQGNSA. The CDR3 runs to 15 residues. The V gene end was trimmed by 3 bases and the J gene end by 6 bases; junction bases not matched to a gene: 6. The CDR3 region has the DNA TGTGCCAGCAGCTTTCGTGGGACTAGCTCCAATGAGCAGTTCTTC. Translated: CASSFRGTSSNEQFF.

The rearrangement joins TRBV28 to TRBJ1-5; D is ambiguous. CDR1 and CDR2 from the germline V gene are MDHEN and SYDVKM. This CDR3 spans 12 amino acids. The V and J ends lost 2 bases and 7 bases respectively, with 6 bases between them. Written as DNA, the CDR3 is TGTGCCAGCAGTTTAAGGAGACAGCCCCAGCATTTT. Translated: CASSLRRQPQHF.

The chain is built from TRBV15 and TRBJ2-1; weak D call: TRBD2 (6 bases). This CDR3 has 13 residues. Germline CDR1 LNHNV, CDR2 YYDKDF (reference sequence). The V and J ends lost 6 bases and 7 bases respectively, with 13 bases between them. CDR3 sequence (DNA): TGTGCCACCAGGGATGTAGCGGTTAATGAGCAGTTCTTC. It translates to CATRDVAVNEQFF.

This chain uses TRBV11-2 with TRBJ2-2; no reliable D call. Deletions cut 8 bases from V and 5 bases from J, with 12 bases between. Germline V gene lookup returns CDR1 SGHAT and CDR2 FQNNGV. This CDR3 is built from 13 residues. CDR3 coding DNA: TGTGCCAGCTCAATAACGAGGACCGGGGAGCTGTTTTTT. Translation: CASSITRTGELFF.

This chain connects TRBV19 to TRBJ1-1; D call uncertain. Per the germline V gene, CDR1 is LNHDA and CDR2 is SQIVND (reference sequence). Trimming removed 3 bases from V and 0 bases from J, with 5 bases in between. This CDR3 is built from 13 residues. CDR3 residues: CASSMSLNTEAFF. The CDR3 DNA reads as TGTGCCAGTAGTATGTCTTTGAACACTGAAGCTTTCTTT.

J is TRBJ1-1 and V is TRBV6-5, with 7 positions matching TRBD1. V was pared by 4 bases and J by 4 bases, with 12 bases of the junction left unmatched. Germline CDR1 reads MNHEY; CDR2 reads SVGAGI. This CDR3 comprises 16 residues. CDR3 protein: CASSSNRGISATEAFF. The CDR3 DNA is TGTGCCAGCAGTTCGAACAGGGGTATTTCGGCCACTGAAGCTTTCTTT.

The gene calls are TRBV7-3 and TRBJ1-1, with D perhaps TRBD1 (6 bases). V was pared by 5 bases and J by 7 bases, with 11 bases between. The CDR3 has 12 amino acids. Germline CDR1 reads SGHTA; CDR2 reads FQGTGA. The CDR3 here is CASSRGQGEAFF. The DNA of the CDR3 is TGTGCCAGCAGCAGGGGACAAGGTGAAGCTTTCTTT.

V and J are TRBV29-1 and TRBJ1-1, with TRBD1 identical over 8 bases. This CDR3 comprises 13 residues. The V segment lost 6 bases and the J segment 4 bases; nucleotides outside the gene matches: 7. Germline CDR1 reads SQVTM; CDR2 reads ANQGSEA. Written as DNA, the CDR3 is TGCAGCGTCCTCAGGGGGCTTTCCACTGAAGCTTTCTTT. This codes for CSVLRGLSTEAFF.

The chain recombines TRBV28 with TRBJ2-4; 11 bases line up with TRBD2. Per germline, CDR1 MDHEN and CDR2 SYDVKM. After removal of 4 bases from V and 8 bases from J, the junction contained 28 bases not matched to a gene. The length of the CDR3 is 22 residues. CDR3 coding DNA: TGTGCCAGCAGTTCTCCTCTAGACAGGGAGACTAGCGGGATCCCCCGTTCCCACATTCAGTACTTC. This sequence encodes CASSSPLDRETSGIPRSHIQYF.

This sequence joins TRBV4-1 and TRBJ2-7; TRBD2 aligns across 10 bases. Germline values: CDR1 MGHRA, CDR2 YSYEKL. This CDR3 comprises 17 residues. After removal of 1 base from V and 2 bases from J, the junction contained 8 bases not matched to a gene. The CDR3 spells CASSQGLAGALPYEQYF. The DNA of the CDR3 is TGCGCCAGCAGCCAAGGGCTAGCGGGGGCCCTACCCTACGAGCAGTACTTC.